This T cell receptor (beta chain) was captured by sequencing in a study of T-cell memory formation after mild COVID-19. Study conclusions and caveats: Proof of SARS-CoV-2 specificity was absent for the second-wave clones that crested on day 37.

In regard to this clonotype: Its target is not known.

The CDR3 has 14 amino acids. Germline CDR1 SGHRS, CDR2 YFSETQ. V lost 4 bases, J lost 5 bases, and 12 bases lay in between. TCRdb analysed the 5' RACE reads with MiXCR anew, one entry per CDR3 protein. The repertoire consists of around 310,000 distinct CDR3 sequences, with roughly an eighth occurring once and the leading ten covering under 25%. The origin of this receptor is a young man who had mild COVID-19 (a few samples of this study predate the infection). Cell type and time point are not known. The source material was PBMCs or a T cell subset sorted from them (not recorded which). The rearrangement uses TRBV5-1 and TRBJ1-4; maybe TRBD1 (6 bases). Here the CDR3 DNA reads TGCGCCAGCAGCGGCGGGACAAGAAATGAAAAACTGTTTTTT. As protein: CASSGGTRNEKLFF.